This T cell receptor (beta chain) was captured by sequencing in a study of blood T cell repertoires in COVID-19. The wider study: COVID-19 samples collected from the United States, Italy and Spain covered acute and convalescent phases. The cDNA or gDNA used as material had been derived from T cells, B-cell-depleted T cells, or PBMCs.

Per the original data handling: By means of reference gene primer amplification, nucleated cell counts were estimated. Only in-frame clones appear in the TCRdb table, and some are missing; sequencing was by immunoSEQ multiplex PCR. V, J and clone size were drawn from that table, and D and trimming were deduced from the DNA. The sample carries under 250,000 clones, about 78% recorded once. Sequenced input: peripheral blood. The TCR comes from a woman aged 70 to 79 with acute or convalescent COVID-19.

The CDR3, as DNA: TGTGCCAGCTCACCTTTACGGGGGGAGGTGTTCTTC. Residues: CASSPLRGEVFF. The chain carries TRBV18 and TRBJ2-1; 7 bases are shared with TRBD2. This CDR3 is 12 amino acids long. V was pared by 3 bases and J by 15 bases, with 8 bases of the junction left unmatched. CDR1 and CDR2 (germline): KGHSH, LQKENI.